These T cell receptor beta chains were read from a single sample in a study of cytomegalovirus exposure and HLA in healthy donors. TCRdb keeps only in-frame clones here, not all; method: immunoSEQ multiplex PCR. The sample lists roughly 180,000 clones; approximately 80% were seen once. The sample consisted of PBMCs. All receptors come from a male donor in good health and CMV-seronegative. Each CDR3 is given without its conserved first and last residue. A D gene is named only where the DNA matches it firmly. Clone size appears in some rows only: once, few, many, or a class for an expanded clone.

>.|.|TRBV6-1
ASSARGNQPQH
>.|.|TRBV29-1
SVEAGYTDTQY
>TRBD2|.|TRBV7-7
ASSLEGSGRLETQY
>TRBD2|.|TRBV27
ASSLVPMTSAETQY
>.|few|TRBV7-3
ASSPRPGDTQY
>TRBD1|.|TRBV5-1
ASSGQGANYEQY
>TRBD2|once|TRBV11-2
ASSEQPGLEY
>TRBD2|once|TRBV5-4
ASSRPGLAGADTQY
>TRBD2|.|TRBV4-3
ASSQGGTSGRLSYNEQF
>.|.|TRBV28
ASSQLPRVTGELF
>.|.|TRBV9
ASSVGAGLHEQY
>TRBD2|.|TRBV27
ASSLSVGGSTYEQY
>.|.|TRBV27
ASSKPGQLAYNEQF
>.|.|TRBV6-1
ASSEGQGADTQY
>TRBD1|.|TRBV29-1
SVTRQGASAEQY
>TRBD1|few|TRBV6-6
ASSHTGQVSYEQY
>TRBD1|.|TRBV5-1
ASSSRDRGNLYNEQF
>TRBD1|few|TRBV4-3
ASSRGTGYNEKLF
>.|.|TRBV7-8
ASSLARVGAKNIQY
>.|.|TRBV5-1
ASSLGQATYEQY
>.|.|TRBV7-7
ASSLVRADTQY
>.|once|TRBV7-3
ASSFGSQETQY
>.|.|TRBV7-2
ASSSHQETQY
>.|.|TRBV10-2
ASSESTGGATNEKLF
>TRBD1|.|TRBV7-3
ASSLMGQGDEQF
>.|.|TRBV6-1
ASSRGASYGYT
>.|few|TRBV28
ASRVPGVGGSPLH
>.|.|TRBV7-2
ASSFDSYEETQY
>TRBD1|.|TRBV6-1
ASSPDRAFTDTQY
>TRBD1|.|TRBV7-2
ASSLGAQGARAF
>.|.|TRBV9
ASSVDGLWGSPLH
>TRBD2|.|TRBV10-3
AISEGLATETQY
>TRBD1|.|TRBV7-8
ASSLAGQGRRGEQY
>TRBD1|once|TRBV15
ATSSHDRVEYKSF
>TRBD1|once|TRBV27
ATRDRGLNTEAF
>.|.|TRBV10-2
ASTIRSSYNEQF
>TRBD2|.|TRBV9
ASSVAWEGSYEQY
>.|few|TRBV4-3
ASSQDYRQNTGELF
>TRBD2|.|TRBV4-3
ASSQSPGSGGNEQF
>TRBD1|once|TRBV9
ASSVGTDTGNTIY
>.|few|TRBV5-4
ASSLAGVPNTEAF
>.|few|TRBV21-1
ASSKVPTGGDEKLF
>TRBD1|.|TRBV5-4
ASSSLTGTGGAGELF
>.|once|TRBV6-1
ASSDGGQEF
>TRBD2|.|TRBV28
ATTSGRIYEQY
>.|.|TRBV10-3
ATLPARDSYEQY
>TRBD1|.|TRBV4-3
ASSQARDRVTGELF
>.|.|TRBV5-1
ASSLAPARPDPDTQY
>TRBD2|once|TRBV5-8
ASSRGLATTDTQY
>TRBD1|.|TRBV28
ASSLVDRVNGYT
>TRBD1|.|TRBV28
ASSTHRGRFYEQY
>.|.|TRBV6-6
ASSGDAALGGNTIY
>.|.|TRBV29-1
SAGETQY